The entry that follows covers one TCR beta chain sequence. Its antigen is currently unknown. The source of the sample is a study of identifying expanded T cells in peripheral blood. The study, taken as a whole, reports: Over approximately two and four weeks, about 16 and 19 clones changed, versus more than 1 between replicates.

Germline values: CDR1 SNHLY, CDR2 FYNNEI. This CDR3 has 13 amino acids. Between the trimmed V and J ends, which lost 7 bases and 0 bases, there was a span of 8 bases. The table came from immunoSEQ multiplex PCR; TCRdb's copy has only in-frame clones and leaves some out. The data show about 90,000 clones, approximately 83% seen once. The V gene is TRBV2, the J gene TRBJ2-3; D unclear. This clonotype was sampled from a person aged 18 to 75 in good health. Sequenced input: blood. The DNA for the CDR3 is TGTGCCAGCAAAAGACTTAGCACAGATACGCAGTATTTT. Translating it yields CASKRLSTDTQYF. The entire variable domain, with the rest obtained from reference TRBV2 and TRBJ2-3, is as follows: EPEVTQTPSHQVTQMGQEVILRCVPISNHLYFYWYRQILGQKVEFLVSFYNNEISEKSEIFDDQFSVERPDGSNFTLKIRSTKLEDSAMYFCASKRLSTDTQYFGPGTRLTVL.